The T cell receptor beta chain under discussion was sequenced for a study of beta chain features in type 1 diabetes. Study results and caveats: PCR, the amplification step, might favor shorter templates, equally in patients and controls. Reduced insertions and increased deletions marked VDJ junctions in type 1 diabetes patients.

Sequencing targeted expressed TCRB transcripts, as all isolated RNA had been reverse transcribed. Naive, central memory and regulatory T cell samples produced a mean of approximately 3.6 million reads. Libraries were prepared by immunoSEQ multiplex PCR; TCRdb keeps only in-frame clonotypes and omits some of them. There are more than 150,000 clones in the sample; about 13% occur only once, and 0.62% lies in the top ten. V trimming: 5 bases; J trimming: 3 bases; junction bases outside the gene matches: 7. The CDR3 runs to 15 residues. Germline CDR1 reads MNHNY; CDR2 reads SVGAGI (reference sequence). A note on this clone: Its antigen is not identified.

The TCR sequence derives from a woman aged 18-30 years in good health. The sequenced sample was central memory CD4+ T cells from blood. The J gene is TRBJ1-5, the V gene TRBV6-6; TRBD1 matches 7 bases. In nucleotides, the CDR3 is TGTGCCAGCAGTGTCGACGGGACAGACAATCAGCCCCAGCATTTT. As protein: CASSVDGTDNQPQHF.